This T cell receptor beta chain was observed in a study of patients and donors after allogeneic stem cell transplantation (dated by TCRdb to 2020 to 2022). CDR1 and CDR2 (MNHEY, SVGAGI) derive from the germline V gene. The CDR3 goes from the cysteine to the phenylalanine over 14 residues. Of the read, only the CDR3 DNA is kept; its 42 bases are in frame from base 1. The junction shows trimming of 11 bases on V and 4 bases on J, plus 17 bases between the germline ends. Comments on this clonotype: Its antigen target is currently unknown. One base away there is no much larger clone; base qualities are not given.

Receptor amplification or capture employed RT-PCR. Sequenced on a NextSeq 550. TCRdb reprocessing: public reads trimmed at Q25 with fastp, clones called with MiXCR, in-frame beta chains kept. A single entry per CDR3 protein holds the most common genes and DNA from its merged rows. The table for this sample lists roughly 140,000 distinct CDR3 sequences; roughly 35% of them were counted only once. The top ten clonotypes cover about 50% of the sample. This sequence was found in a human donor who was either an allogeneic HSCT recipient or a stem cell or donor lymphocyte infusion donor (not recorded which). It is not recorded whose cells these are; they may come from a transplant donor. The sequenced sample consisted of blood, either unsorted or a sorted T cell fraction (not recorded which). The chain joins TRBV6-5 to TRBJ2-2; the D gene is perhaps TRBD1, on 5 matching bases. CDR3 reads: CAVTPRGRTGELFF. The DNA reads as follows: TGTGCCGTCACCCCAAGGGGTCGCACCGGGGAGCTGTTTTTT.